Listed here is a single T cell receptor (beta chain). The entry originates in a study of blood T cell repertoires in COVID-19. Study information: Both acute and convalescent COVID-19 samples were obtained from the United States, Italy and Spain. The analysed material was cDNA or gDNA that came from T cells, B-cell-depleted T cells, or PBMCs.

Original analysis: Amplification of reference gene primers was used by the study to estimate nucleated cell counts. The method was immunoSEQ multiplex PCR; TCRdb's version includes in-frame clones alone and lacks a portion of them. That table furnishes V, J and clone size, whereas the DNA furnished D and trimming. The data show around 160,000 clones, roughly four fifths seen once. Trimming removed 0 bases from V and 1 base from J; junction bases left unmatched: 4. The CDR3 is 16 residues long. CDR1 SGDLS and CDR2 YYNGEE come from the germline V gene. The sample was peripheral blood. This TCR was sampled from a man in his 60s with active or convalescent COVID-19. The chain is built from TRBV9 and TRBJ2-3; 8 bases map to TRBD2. In DNA, the CDR3 is TGTGCCAGCAGCGTAGGGGCGGGGGGACGCACAGATACGCAGTATTTT. It codes for CASSVGAGGRTDTQYF.